The source of this TCR beta chain is a study of blood T cell repertoires in COVID-19. Study details: Samples of COVID-19 (acute and convalescent) were obtained from the United States, Italy and Spain.

Methods used by the authors: Reference gene primer amplification gave nucleated cell count estimates. The method was immunoSEQ multiplex PCR; TCRdb's version includes in-frame clones alone and lacks a portion of them. For V, J and clone size, that table is used; D and trimming come from the DNA. The sample includes just under 350,000 clones, approximately 89% of them seen just once. Germline trimming cut 5 bases from V and 9 bases from J; bases unmatched to any gene: 10. Per germline, CDR1 SGHTA and CDR2 FQGNSA. This CDR3 comprises 15 residues. This clone was counted once. The sequence came from a young woman who had recovered from COVID-19. Sequenced material: peripheral blood. The rearrangement uses TRBV7-2 and TRBJ2-1; TRBD2 agrees at 10 bases. CDR3 protein: CASSPSSGRFGEQFF. The CDR3 DNA reads as TGTGCCAGCAGCCCCTCTAGCGGGAGATTCGGTGAGCAGTTCTTC. Based on the CDR3 plus reference TRBV7-2 and TRBJ2-1, the full variable domain is GAGVSQSPSNKVTEKGKDVELRCDPISGHTALYWYRQSLGQGLEFLIYFQGNSAPDKSGLPSDRFSAERTGGSVSTLTIQRTQQEDSAVYLCASSPSSGRFGEQFFGPGTRLTVL.